This T cell receptor (beta chain) came from a study of cytomegalovirus exposure and HLA in healthy donors. General study findings and limits: When a later analysis compared HLA-associated TCR beta chains with equally common others, the HLA-associated chains turned out to be more clonally expanded and to have lower generation probabilities. In an earlier analysis, in some 500 donors, most V segments appeared productive either ~90% or ~30% of the time. An analysis was carried out later, and it reportedly showed fewer N-insertions in an Asian-associated ancestry cluster than the 666-donor mean.

A word on this clone: The antigen is not known.

PCR involved 60 Vbeta and 13 Jbeta primers. Generated by immunoSEQ multiplex PCR, the TCRdb table keeps only in-frame clones and is missing some. The sample gives fewer than 150,000 clones, approximately 61% of which show up once; 1.5% to 2% is in the top ten. This CDR3 spans 14 amino acids. With 5 bases clipped from V and 3 bases from J, the junction kept 4 bases outside the gene matches. CDR1 is SGHTA and CDR2 is FQGNSA in the germline V gene. The sequence came from a human donor in good health. The sample comprised PBMCs. V gene TRBV7-2 combines with J gene TRBJ2-7; 10 bases agree with TRBD1. This chain's CDR3 is CASSPGTGDYEQYF. The CDR3 DNA reads as TGTGCCAGCAGCCCCGGGACAGGGGACTACGAGCAGTACTTC.